Listed below are T cell receptor beta chains from one sample, sequenced in a study of blood T cell repertoires in COVID-19. Assay: immunoSEQ multiplex PCR; the TCRdb copy retains only in-frame clones and omits some. In the table there are fewer than 400,000 clones, about nine tenths of which are singletons. Sequencing input: peripheral blood. These TCRs come from a woman aged 25 to 45 with COVID-19, enrolled during active disease. Both conserved end residues are part of each CDR3. The order of the fields is V gene, D gene, clone size, CDR3 length, J gene, CDR3 DNA, CDR3 protein. A D gene is named only where the DNA matches it firmly. Clone size is given for some rows only: seen once, a few or many times, or a class if the clone is expanded.

TRBV5-4,TRBD2,.,16,TRBJ2-3,TGTGCCAGCAGCTTGCGGACTAGCGGGATGGCAGATACGCAGTATTTT,CASSLRTSGMADTQYF
TRBV29-1,TRBD1,.,14,TRBJ1-2,TGCAGCGTTGAAGCAAGGGACAGCCTCTATGGCTACACCTTC,CSVEARDSLYGYTF
TRBV18,.,.,13,TRBJ1-2,TGTGCCAGCTCACGTCTAAGTCCGGATGGCTACACCTTC,CASSRLSPDGYTF
TRBV7-2,TRBD2,.,16,TRBJ2-3,TGTGCCAGCAGCGTGGGACTAGCGGGAGGTACAGATACGCAGTATTTT,CASSVGLAGGTDTQYF
TRBV7-9,TRBD1,.,15,TRBJ2-1,TGTGCCAGCAGCTTAAGGCAGGGGGCCTACAATGAGCAGTTCTTC,CASSLRQGAYNEQFF
TRBV27,.,.,13,TRBJ2-1,TGTGCCAGCAGTTACGGCGGGTTCAATGAGCAGTTCTTC,CASSYGGFNEQFF
TRBV5-4,TRBD2,.,14,TRBJ2-5,TGTGCCAGCAGCCCGTCGGGACTAGCGGAGACCCAGTACTTC,CASSPSGLAETQYF
TRBV7-2,.,.,15,TRBJ2-5,TGTGCCAGCAGCTCACTCCGCGGGTACCAAGAGACCCAGTACTTC,CASSSLRGYQETQYF
TRBV28,.,.,14,TRBJ1-1,TGTGCCAGTAAGGAGGGGCCCATGAACACTGAAGCTTTCTTT,CASKEGPMNTEAFF
TRBV27,TRBD1,few,14,TRBJ1-4,TGTGCCAGCAGTCTTGGGACAGACAATGAAAAACTGTTTTTT,CASSLGTDNEKLFF
TRBV19,.,.,13,TRBJ1-6,TGTGCCAGTAGTATCCCAGGCGATTCACCCCTCCACTTT,CASSIPGDSPLHF
TRBV30,.,.,9,TRBJ1-2,TGTGCCTGCTCCTATGGCTACACCTTC,CACSYGYTF
TRBV14,TRBD2,.,15,TRBJ2-1,TGTGCCAGCAGCGGGACTAGCGGGAGGGGGAATGAGCAGTTCTTC,CASSGTSGRGNEQFF
TRBV5-1,TRBD1,.,16,TRBJ2-5,TGCGCCAGCAGCTTGGCGGGGACAGGGGGCCGAGAGACCCAGTACTTC,CASSLAGTGGRETQYF
TRBV5-1,.,.,15,TRBJ2-1,TGCGCCAGCAGCTTGGTGGGGGGAGAGGGCAATGAGCAGTTCTTC,CASSLVGGEGNEQFF
TRBV10-3,.,.,15,TRBJ2-6,TGTGCCATCAGTGAGACAGGGTCTGGGGCCAACGTCCTGACTTTC,CAISETGSGANVLTF
TRBV19,TRBD2,.,16,TRBJ2-7,TGTGCCAGTAGTATATATCGGGCGGGAGGCTCCTACGAGCAGTACTTC,CASSIYRAGGSYEQYF
TRBV30,.,.,11,TRBJ2-7,TGTGCCTGGAGTGGGCCCTACGAGCAGTACTTC,CAWSGPYEQYF
TRBV7-9,TRBD2,.,14,TRBJ2-7,TGTGCCAGCAGCCCCCTAGCGGGAGGGTACGAGCAGTACTTC,CASSPLAGGYEQYF
TRBV7-9,.,few,15,TRBJ1-5,TGTGCCAGCAGCTTAGCGGGCAGTGGCAATCAGCCCCAGCATTTT,CASSLAGSGNQPQHF
TRBV27,.,once,15,TRBJ2-1,TGTGCCAGCAGTTTAGACTGGGGCGATTACAATGAGCAGTTCTTC,CASSLDWGDYNEQFF
TRBV10-2,.,.,15,TRBJ2-1,TGCGCCAGCAGTGAGGGGAGCGGACCCTACAATGAGCAGTTCTTC,CASSEGSGPYNEQFF
TRBV5-1,TRBD2,few,15,TRBJ2-7,TGCGCCAGCAGCAGAGGACTAGCGGGAGCCCACGAGCAGTACTTC,CASSRGLAGAHEQYF
TRBV7-2,.,.,13,TRBJ1-1,TGTGCCAGCAGAGTAGAACCGAACACTGAAGCTTTCTTT,CASRVEPNTEAFF
TRBV2,TRBD1,.,14,TRBJ1-1,TGTGCCAGCACTTTTGACAGGGGCGACACTGAAGCTTTCTTT,CASTFDRGDTEAFF
TRBV30,.,.,11,TRBJ2-7,TGTGCCTGGGTAGGAGCCTACGAGCAGTACTTC,CAWVGAYEQYF
TRBV14,.,.,15,TRBJ1-4,TGTGCCAGCAGCCACAGGTCGACAACTAATGAAAAACTGTTTTTT,CASSHRSTTNEKLFF
TRBV5-1,.,.,15,TRBJ2-3,TGCGCCAGCAGCTTGGTGTCCACCGGGGCAGATACGCAGTATTTT,CASSLVSTGADTQYF
TRBV30,TRBD2,.,15,TRBJ2-1,TGTGCCTGGAGGCCTAGCGGGAGAAGTGGCAATGAGCAGTTCTTC,CAWRPSGRSGNEQFF
TRBV19,.,once,14,TRBJ1-1,TGTGCCAGTAGTATAGGGGGAGGTTACACTGAAGCTTTCTTT,CASSIGGGYTEAFF
TRBV3-1/TRBV3-2,TRBD2,.,16,TRBJ2-1,TGTGCCAGCAGCCAAATGACTAGCGGGAGGACCAATGAGCAGTTCTTC,CASSQMTSGRTNEQFF
TRBV19,.,.,14,TRBJ2-7,TGTGCCAGTAGCCCCTCGTCTAGCTCCTACGAGCAGTACTTC,CASSPSSSSYEQYF
TRBV24-1,.,.,13,TRBJ2-5,TGTGCCACCAGTGATGGACACGAAGAGACCCAGTACTTC,CATSDGHEETQYF
TRBV11-2,.,.,13,TRBJ2-5,TGTGCCAGCAGCCCTCGTCGGGGGGAGACCCAGTACTTC,CASSPRRGETQYF
TRBV5-1,.,.,15,TRBJ2-3,TGCGCCAGCAGCTTGGTGTCCCCCACGGCAGATACGCAGTATTTT,CASSLVSPTADTQYF
TRBV30,.,.,12,TRBJ1-1,TGTGCCTGGAGCGATACCGGGACAATTTTCTTCTTT,CAWSDTGTIFFF
TRBV3-1/TRBV3-2,.,.,14,TRBJ1-2,TGTGCCAGCAGCCAAGGTCAGGCCACCCATGGCTACACCTTC,CASSQGQATHGYTF
TRBV3-1/TRBV3-2,TRBD2,.,15,TRBJ2-1,TGTGCCAGCAGCCCAGGACTAGCGGGAGTTTATGAGCAGTTCTTC,CASSPGLAGVYEQFF
TRBV6-5,.,.,14,TRBJ1-5,TGTGCCAGCAATGGCAGGGCGGACAATCAGCCCCAGCATTTT,CASNGRADNQPQHF
TRBV18,.,.,11,TRBJ2-1,TGTGCCAGCTCACCCGGGAATGAGCAGTTCTTC,CASSPGNEQFF
TRBV19,.,.,14,TRBJ1-3,TGTGCCAGTAGTAACTACAGGACGAGTAACACCATATATTTT,CASSNYRTSNTIYF
TRBV6-2/TRBV6-3,TRBD2,.,16,TRBJ2-1,TGTGCCAGCAGTTACGGGTCTAGCGGGGGTAAGGGTGAGCAGTTCTTC,CASSYGSSGGKGEQFF
TRBV7-9,TRBD1,.,14,TRBJ1-5,TGTGCCAGCAGCCTGGGACAGGGGAATCAGCCCCAGCATTTT,CASSLGQGNQPQHF
TRBV2,TRBD2,.,15,TRBJ2-7,TGTGCCAGCAATGCACTCAGCGGGGGATCCTACGAGCAGTACTTC,CASNALSGGSYEQYF
TRBV5-1,.,.,14,TRBJ1-2,TGCGCCAGCAGCTTGGACTCAGGTTATGGAGGCTACACCTTC,CASSLDSGYGGYTF
TRBV7-9,.,.,13,TRBJ1-1,TGTGCCAGCAGCACGGACTTAAACACTGAAGCTTTCTTT,CASSTDLNTEAFF
TRBV27,.,.,14,TRBJ2-7,TGTGCCAGCAGCAATGCAGGGGACTCCTACGAGCAGTACTTC,CASSNAGDSYEQYF
TRBV11-2,.,.,13,TRBJ1-1,TGTGCCAGCAGGTATCAGGGGTCGACTGAAGCTTTCTTT,CASRYQGSTEAFF
TRBV5-1,.,.,16,TRBJ2-1,TGCGCCAGCAGCTCAACAGGAGAAAGCTCCTACAATGAGCAGTTCTTC,CASSSTGESSYNEQFF
TRBV7-9,TRBD1,few,14,TRBJ1-1,TGTGCCAGCAGCATCCAAACGACAGGGGGTGAGGCTTTCTTT,CASSIQTTGGEAFF